These T cell receptor beta chains were read from a single sample in a study of breast tumors, draining lymph nodes, adjacent tissues. TCRdb processed the multiplex PCR reads anew with MiXCR; each CDR3 protein has one entry. In the table there are 15,000 or so distinct CDR3 sequences, around 47% of which are singletons. Material for sequencing was tumor-adjacent breast tissue. The origin of the receptors is a female donor with breast cancer. Some clones in this sample may be carry-over from other donors' samples. CDR3s include the opening cysteine and the closing phenylalanine or tryptophan. Each record gives: D gene, J gene, clone size, V gene, CDR3 protein, CDR3 DNA. D genes are given only for firm matches. Some rows mark clone size as missing; the rest say once, few, many or name a class of expanded clone.

D gene: TRBD2
J gene: TRBJ2-5
clone size: .
V gene: TRBV27
CDR3 protein: CASNFPSGVKESQYF
CDR3 DNA: TGTGCCAGCAACTTCCCTAGCGGGGTAAAAGAGAGCCAGTACTTC

D gene: .
J gene: TRBJ1-3
clone size: .
V gene: TRBV5-6
CDR3 protein: CASSPVDSGVALGNTIYF
CDR3 DNA: TGTGCCAGCAGCCCCGTCGACAGCGGGGTTGCTTTGGGAAACACCATATATTTT

D gene: TRBD2
J gene: TRBJ2-5
clone size: .
V gene: TRBV20-1
CDR3 protein: CSARDLKVAGPETQYF
CDR3 DNA: TGCAGTGCTAGAGATTTAAAAGTAGCGGGGCCGGAGACCCAGTACTTC

D gene: TRBD2
J gene: TRBJ2-7
clone size: medium-sized
V gene: TRBV29-1
CDR3 protein: CSVEGNAGTSGSYEQYF
CDR3 DNA: TGCAGCGTTGAAGGGAACGCCGGGACTAGCGGGAGTTACGAGCAGTACTTC

D gene: TRBD1
J gene: TRBJ1-3
clone size: few
V gene: TRBV5-5
CDR3 protein: CASSGGQGVTGNTIYF
CDR3 DNA: TGTGCCAGCAGCGGGGGACAGGGGGTCACTGGAAACACCATATATTTT

D gene: TRBD1
J gene: TRBJ2-7
clone size: .
V gene: TRBV5-5
CDR3 protein: CASSGGQGGSYEQYF
CDR3 DNA: TGTGCCAGCAGCGGGGGACAGGGGGGATCCTACGAGCAGTACTTC

D gene: TRBD1
J gene: TRBJ1-5
clone size: medium-sized
V gene: TRBV7-9
CDR3 protein: CASSSTGYGQPQHF
CDR3 DNA: TGTGCCAGCAGCTCGACAGGGTACGGACAGCCCCAGCATTTT

D gene: .
J gene: TRBJ2-7
clone size: .
V gene: TRBV7-6
CDR3 protein: CASSLGPGENYEQYF
CDR3 DNA: TGTGCCAGCAGCTTAGGCCCAGGGGAGAACTACGAGCAGTACTTC

D gene: TRBD1
J gene: TRBJ2-7
clone size: .
V gene: TRBV6-5
CDR3 protein: CASTLQGAHEQYF
CDR3 DNA: TGTGCCAGCACCCTGCAGGGGGCCCACGAGCAGTACTTC

D gene: TRBD1
J gene: TRBJ2-5
clone size: medium-sized
V gene: TRBV7-9
CDR3 protein: CASSSYGTGEETQYF
CDR3 DNA: TGTGCCAGCAGCTCCTACGGGACAGGGGAAGAGACCCAGTACTTC

D gene: TRBD1
J gene: TRBJ1-3
clone size: many
V gene: TRBV6-5
CDR3 protein: CASSHRPGTALFGNTIYF
CDR3 DNA: TGTGCCAGCAGTCACCGCCCCGGGACAGCTTTATTCGGAAACACCATATATTTT

D gene: .
J gene: TRBJ1-5
clone size: .
V gene: TRBV10-3
CDR3 protein: CAISTGANQPQHF
CDR3 DNA: TGTGCCATCAGTACTGGGGCTAATCAGCCCCAGCATTTT

D gene: .
J gene: TRBJ2-1
clone size: .
V gene: TRBV24-1
CDR3 protein: CATSDGHGQFF
CDR3 DNA: TGTGCCACCAGTGACGGACATGGGCAGTTCTTC

D gene: .
J gene: TRBJ2-7
clone size: many
V gene: TRBV28
CDR3 protein: CASSLAHNRYEQYF
CDR3 DNA: TGTGCCAGCAGTTTGGCCCATAATCGCTACGAGCAGTACTTC

D gene: .
J gene: TRBJ1-5
clone size: many
V gene: TRBV6-1
CDR3 protein: CASSEAEGETGNQPQHF
CDR3 DNA: TGTGCCAGCAGTGAAGCCGAGGGGGAGACGGGCAATCAGCCCCAGCATTTT

D gene: .
J gene: TRBJ2-7
clone size: .
V gene: TRBV20-1
CDR3 protein: CSANRQAYEQYF
CDR3 DNA: TGCAGTGCTAACCGACAGGCCTACGAGCAGTACTTC

D gene: .
J gene: TRBJ2-7
clone size: .
V gene: TRBV5-1
CDR3 protein: CASSGSGTDSYEQYF
CDR3 DNA: TGCGCCAGCAGCGGCTCCGGGACGGACTCCTACGAGCAGTACTTC

D gene: .
J gene: TRBJ2-7
clone size: few
V gene: TRBV10-3
CDR3 protein: CAISGTNYEQYF
CDR3 DNA: TGTGCCATCAGTGGGACAAACTACGAGCAGTACTTC

D gene: .
J gene: TRBJ2-7
clone size: few
V gene: TRBV29-1
CDR3 protein: CSVEEWGATYEQYF
CDR3 DNA: TGCAGCGTTGAAGAGTGGGGGGCAACCTACGAGCAGTACTTC

D gene: .
J gene: TRBJ1-4
clone size: many
V gene: TRBV19
CDR3 protein: CASSMGVATNEKLFF
CDR3 DNA: TGTGCCAGTAGTATGGGAGTGGCGACTAATGAAAAACTGTTTTTT

D gene: TRBD2
J gene: TRBJ2-3
clone size: many
V gene: TRBV4-1
CDR3 protein: CASSPLGLAGGLGSTDTQYF
CDR3 DNA: TGCGCCAGCAGCCCTCTGGGACTAGCGGGAGGCTTAGGCAGCACAGATACGCAGTATTTT

D gene: TRBD1
J gene: TRBJ1-6
clone size: medium-sized
V gene: TRBV20-1
CDR3 protein: CSARRQGADYNSPLHF
CDR3 DNA: TGCAGTGCTAGAAGACAGGGGGCGGACTATAATTCACCCCTCCACTTT

D gene: .
J gene: TRBJ2-3
clone size: .
V gene: TRBV20-1
CDR3 protein: CSARDSAASTDTQYF
CDR3 DNA: TGCAGTGCTAGAGATTCCGCGGCTAGCACAGATACGCAGTATTTT

D gene: .
J gene: TRBJ1-4
clone size: .
V gene: TRBV28
CDR3 protein: CASSLRPGNEKLLF
CDR3 DNA: TGTGCCAGCAGTTTGCGGCCGGGAAATGAAAAACTGCTTTTT

D gene: TRBD2
J gene: TRBJ2-7
clone size: many
V gene: TRBV30
CDR3 protein: CAWSDSGRMRYEQYF
CDR3 DNA: TGTGCCTGGAGTGATAGCGGGAGGATGAGGTACGAGCAGTACTTC

D gene: TRBD1
J gene: TRBJ2-3
clone size: medium-sized
V gene: TRBV24-1
CDR3 protein: CATSDPGQGATDTQYF
CDR3 DNA: TGTGCCACCAGTGATCCGGGACAGGGGGCTACCGATACGCAGTATTTT

D gene: TRBD2
J gene: TRBJ2-3
clone size: .
V gene: TRBV7-8
CDR3 protein: CASSLDMSGVGGSTDTQYF
CDR3 DNA: TGTGCCAGCAGCTTAGACATGAGCGGTGTTGGCGGGAGTACAGATACGCAGTATTTT

D gene: TRBD2
J gene: TRBJ2-7
clone size: .
V gene: TRBV13
CDR3 protein: CASGPKRELNKQYF
CDR3 DNA: TGTGCCAGCGGCCCCAAGCGGGAGCTCAACAAGCAGTACTTC

D gene: .
J gene: TRBJ1-1
clone size: .
V gene: TRBV11-2
CDR3 protein: CASSLVSSTNTEAFF
CDR3 DNA: TGTGCCAGCAGCTTAGTATCCAGCACGAACACTGAAGCTTTCTTT